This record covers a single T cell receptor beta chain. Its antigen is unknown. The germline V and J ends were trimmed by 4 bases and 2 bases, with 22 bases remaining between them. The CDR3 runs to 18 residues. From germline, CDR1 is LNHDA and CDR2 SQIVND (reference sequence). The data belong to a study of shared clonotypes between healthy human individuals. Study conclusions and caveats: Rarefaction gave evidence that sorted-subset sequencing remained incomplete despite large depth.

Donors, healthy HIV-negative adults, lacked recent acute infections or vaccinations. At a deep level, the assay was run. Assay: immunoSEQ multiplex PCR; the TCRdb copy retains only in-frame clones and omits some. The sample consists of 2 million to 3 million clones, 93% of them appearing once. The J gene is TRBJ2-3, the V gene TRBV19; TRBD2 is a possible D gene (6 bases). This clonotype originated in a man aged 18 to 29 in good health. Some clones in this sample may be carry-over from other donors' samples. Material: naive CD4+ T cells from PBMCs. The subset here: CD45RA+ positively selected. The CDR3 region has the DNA TGTGCCAGTAGTAGCCCCCGGGAGAAGGGTTCATACACAGATACGCAGTATTTT. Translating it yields CASSSPREKGSYTDTQYF.